The next 19 T cell receptor beta chains were all read from a single sample in a study of human T cells and chemical hapten exposure. TCRdb used MiXCR to reprocess the RACE reads, holding one entry per CDR3 protein. The sample includes some 350,000 distinct CDR3 sequences, under 6.5% seen only once; the top ten take about 6%. The time point here: patch test 2, 6 weeks after DPC sensitization. Treatment defined: therapeutic diphenylcyclopropenone sensitization with weekly scalp DPC. The source material was whole blood, sampled in connection with sensitization to the hapten diphenylcyclopropenone (DPC). These receptor sequences come from a woman younger than 30 with alopecia areata. Some clones in this sample may be carry-over from other donors' samples.

CDR3: CSARIRGAGQNSPLHF. In DNA form, the CDR3 reads TGCAGTGCTAGAATTAGGGGAGCGGGGCAAAATTCACCCCTCCACTTT. The chain joins TRBV20-1 to TRBJ1-6, with a tentative D call TRBD1 (5 bases). This CDR3 has 16 residues. The germline V and J ends were trimmed by 2 bases and 7 bases, with 18 bases remaining between them. Germline V gene data show CDR1 as DFQATT and CDR2 as SNEGSKA (reference sequence).

There are many counts of this clonotype. The V gene is TRBV6-2 or TRBV6-3, the J gene TRBJ2-7, with TRBD1 matching 12 bases. The J segment lost 11 bases and the V segment lost 2 bases, leaving 7 bases of the junction unmatched. Germline values: CDR1 MNHEY, CDR2 SVGEGT. The CDR3 is 14 residues long. CDR3 sequence (DNA): TGTGCCAGCAGTTACGGGACAGGGGGCTACGGGAAGTACTTC. Translating gives CASSYGTGGYGKYF.

This clonotype was seen repeatedly, ten times or more. The chain has TRBV12-3 or TRBV12-4 and TRBJ1-1, with TRBD1 identical over 8 bases. The CDR3 is 15 residues long. The V segment lost 6 bases and the J segment 1 base; nucleotides outside the gene matches: 7. DNA of the CDR3: TGTGCCAGCAGCCGTGACAGGGGAACGAACACTGAAGCTTTCTTT. Translated, it gives CASSRDRGTNTEAFF.

This clonotype occurred many times. The J gene is TRBJ1-1, the V gene TRBV20-1; the match to TRBD1 covers 7 bases. The CDR3 length is 14 residues. Per germline, CDR1 DFQATT and CDR2 SNEGSKA (reference sequence). With V trimmed by 3 bases and J by 0 bases, 4 bases remained unmatched. CDR3 DNA: TGCAGTGCTAGTAGGGACAGCTTGAACACTGAAGCTTTCTTT. This sequence encodes CSASRDSLNTEAFF.

This clonotype was counted between two and nine times. This chain connects TRBV5-1 to TRBJ1-1, with TRBD1 as a possible D gene (6 bases). CDR1 is SGHRS and CDR2 is YFSETQ in the germline V gene. The CDR3 is made up of 15 amino acids. V was pared by 4 bases and J by 4 bases, with 17 bases between. The chain's CDR3 is CASSPDPGAPTEAFF. In DNA form, the CDR3 reads TGCGCCAGCAGCCCAGACCCAGGGGCTCCCACTGAAGCTTTCTTT. Filled out from reference TRBV5-1 and TRBJ1-1, the complete variable domain reads KAGVTQTPRYLIKTRGQQVTLSCSPISGHRSVSWYQQTPGQGLQFLFEYFSETQRNKGNFPGRFSGRQFSNSRSEMNVSTLELGDSALYLCASSPDPGAPTEAFFGQGTRLTVV.

This clonotype was seen repeatedly, ten times or more. This chain connects TRBV7-6 to TRBJ1-3; TRBD1 agrees at 9 bases. This CDR3 comprises 16 residues. Germline V gene lookup returns CDR1 SGHVS and CDR2 FNYEAQ. Trimming removed 5 bases from V and 7 bases from J; junction bases left unmatched: 12. In nucleotides, the CDR3 is TGTGCCAGCAGCCATACTTTGGGACAGGGAGGGAACACCATATATTTT. It encodes CASSHTLGQGGNTIYF. The variable domain in full, completed from reference TRBV7-6 and TRBJ1-3, reads GAGVSQSPRYKVTKRGQDVALRCDPISGHVSLYWYRQALGQGPEFLTYFNYEAQQDKSGLPNDRFSAERPEGSISTLTIQRTEQRDSAMYRCASSHTLGQGGNTIYFGEGSWLTVV.

This clonotype qualifies as medium-sized. In nucleotides, the CDR3 is TGTGCCAGCAGTCGGGGGGCAGGACCTAGCAATCAGCCCCAGCATTTT. This gives the protein CASSRGAGPSNQPQHF. V and J are TRBV6-2 or TRBV6-3 and TRBJ1-5; tentative D call: TRBD1 (6 bases). The CDR3 runs 16 residues. V was trimmed by 5 bases and J by 0 bases, leaving 14 bases between them. CDR1 is MNHEY, CDR2 SVGEGT, per germline.

The J gene is TRBJ2-7, the V gene TRBV12-3 or TRBV12-4; maybe TRBD1 (6 bases). The CDR3 has 12 amino acids. Trimming removed 0 bases from V and 12 bases from J, with 12 bases in between. The CDR3 DNA sequence: TGTGCCAGCAGTTTAGCTACAGGGTCCTGGTACTTC. Its translation is CASSLATGSWYF.

Only a few counts were recorded for this clonotype. The rearrangement uses TRBV11-2 and TRBJ2-3, with D unresolved. Germline V gene data show CDR1 as SGHAT and CDR2 as FQNNGV. CDR3 size: 13 residues. Trimming cost V 4 bases and J 11 bases, with 16 bases left between them. CDR3 coding DNA: TGTGCCAGCAGCTCCTTGCATGGGATAGAGCAGTATTTT. It encodes CASSSLHGIEQYF.

This clonotype was recorded many times. This sequence joins TRBV5-1 and TRBJ1-1; 7 nucleotides align to TRBD1. Germline CDR1 reads SGHRS; CDR2 reads YFSETQ. Losses at the gene ends were 0 bases for V and 11 bases for J; bases not matched to a gene: 7. The CDR3 is made up of 13 amino acids. CDR3 sequence (DNA): TGCGCCAGCAGCTTGGGGGACAGCCCGGAGGCTTTCTTT. Protein: CASSLGDSPEAFF.

This clonotype was seen ten or more times. The chain couples TRBV6-6 to TRBJ2-2; D is possibly TRBD2 (5 bases). CDR1 and CDR2 from the germline V gene are MNHNY and SVGAGI (reference sequence). Between the trimmed V and J ends, which lost 4 bases and 10 bases, there was a span of 16 bases. This CDR3 has 14 amino acids. CDR3 DNA sequence: TGTGCCAGCAGTTCCGATACCGGGGTACCGGAGCTGTTTTTT. Its translation is CASSSDTGVPELFF.

This clonotype has more than one count but fewer than ten. The chain carries TRBV2 and TRBJ1-2; D gene ambiguous. The V gene's germline CDR1 is SNHLY and CDR2 FYNNEI. The CDR3 is 15 residues long. V was clipped by 1 base and J by 8 bases, with 17 bases between them. The CDR3 DNA sequence: TGTGCCAGCAGTGAAGTGAGAAAGGGAGGCGGAGGCTACACCTTC. The encoded protein is CASSEVRKGGGGYTF.

This clonotype has a count of ten or more. The chain employs TRBV7-2 and TRBJ2-3; D gene unclear. The V and J ends lost 6 bases and 0 bases respectively, with 7 bases between them. The CDR3 is made up of 13 amino acids. Germline lookup yields CDR1 SGHTA and CDR2 FQGNSA. The chain's CDR3 is CASSSTSTDTQYF. The CDR3 DNA follows: TGTGCCAGCAGTTCGACTAGCACAGATACGCAGTATTTT.

The chain has TRBV12-3 or TRBV12-4 and TRBJ2-1; possibly TRBD1 or TRBD2 for D (5 bases each). Trimming took 7 bases from V and 9 from J, leaving 10 bases between them. CDR3 length: 11 residues. In nucleotides, the CDR3 is TGTGCCAGCACTTCCGGGACTGAGCAGTTCTTC. Protein: CASTSGTEQFF.

This clonotype has a handful of counts. The V and J genes are TRBV29-1 and TRBJ2-7; 8 bases are a match to TRBD2. The ends lost 5 bases at V and 3 bases at J; junction bases unmatched: 0. The length of the CDR3 is 11 residues. Per the germline V gene, CDR1 is SQVTM and CDR2 is ANQGSEA. The CDR3 nucleotides are TGCAGCGTTCGGGGGGGCTACGAGCAGTACTTC. It codes for CSVRGGYEQYF.

This sequence joins TRBV3-1 and TRBJ2-2; no clear D. V gave up 0 bases and J gave up 5 bases, with 4 bases separating them. The CDR3 consists of 13 residues. CDR1 LGHDT and CDR2 YNNKEL come from the germline V gene (reference sequence). CDR3 in amino acids: CASSQDQTGELFF. CDR3 DNA: TGTGCCAGCAGCCAAGATCAGACCGGGGAGCTGTTTTTT. Looking up the rest from reference TRBV3-1 and TRBJ2-2 gives the full variable domain: DTAVSQTPKYLVTQMGNDKSIKCEQNLGHDTMYWYKQDSKKFLKIMFSYNNKELIINETVPNRFSPKSPDKAHLNLHINSLELGDSAVYFCASSQDQTGELFFGEGSRLTVL.

V usage is TRBV2 and J usage is TRBJ2-2; D gene unclear. Trimming stripped 2 bases from V and 1 base from J, with 8 bases between. Germline CDR1 and CDR2: SNHLY and FYNNEI. This CDR3 region has 15 residues. CDR3 sequence (DNA): TGTGCCAGCAGTGAATTCCGGATGAACACCGGGGAGCTGTTTTTT. Its protein product is CASSEFRMNTGELFF. Looking up the rest from reference TRBV2 and TRBJ2-2 gives the full variable domain: EPEVTQTPSHQVTQMGQEVILRCVPISNHLYFYWYRQILGQKVEFLVSFYNNEISEKSEIFDDQFSVERPDGSNFTLKIRSTKLEDSAMYFCASSEFRMNTGELFFGEGSRLTVL.

The genes are TRBV20-1 and TRBJ2-1; D might be TRBD2 (6 bases). V gave up 6 bases and J gave up 5 bases, with 11 bases separating them. There are 12 residues in the CDR3. Germline-derived CDR1 and CDR2 are DFQATT and SNEGSKA (reference sequence). CDR3 bases: TGCAGTGCGCGGGACTTCAACAATGAGCAGTTCTTC. It is translated as CSARDFNNEQFF.

In this sample, this clonotype turned up many times. The rearrangement links TRBV10-3 to TRBJ1-1, with D hard to call. CDR3 length: 12 residues. Per germline, CDR1 ENHRY and CDR2 SYGVKD. Between the trimmed V and J ends, which lost 11 bases and 1 base, there was a span of 11 bases. The CDR3 DNA reads as TGTGCCGTCCGCGAAGGGAACACTGAAGCTTTCTTT. Translating it yields CAVREGNTEAFF.